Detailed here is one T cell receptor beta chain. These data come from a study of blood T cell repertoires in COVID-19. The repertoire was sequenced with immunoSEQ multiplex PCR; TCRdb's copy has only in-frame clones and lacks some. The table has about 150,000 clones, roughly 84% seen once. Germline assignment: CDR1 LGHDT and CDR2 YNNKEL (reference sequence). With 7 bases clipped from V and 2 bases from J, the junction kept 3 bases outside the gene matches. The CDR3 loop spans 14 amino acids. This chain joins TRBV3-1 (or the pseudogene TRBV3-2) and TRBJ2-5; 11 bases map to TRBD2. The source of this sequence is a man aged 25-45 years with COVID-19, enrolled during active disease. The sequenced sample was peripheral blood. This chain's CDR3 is CASTGLAGQETQYF. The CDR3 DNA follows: TGTGCCAGCACCGGACTAGCGGGTCAAGAGACCCAGTACTTC.